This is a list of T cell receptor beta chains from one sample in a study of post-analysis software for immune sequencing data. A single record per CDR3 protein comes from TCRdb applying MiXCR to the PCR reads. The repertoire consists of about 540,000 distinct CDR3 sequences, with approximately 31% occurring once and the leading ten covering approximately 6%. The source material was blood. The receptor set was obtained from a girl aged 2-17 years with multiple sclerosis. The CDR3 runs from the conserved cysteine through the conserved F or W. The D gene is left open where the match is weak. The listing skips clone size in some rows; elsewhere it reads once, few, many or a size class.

CDR3: CASSLWLAGAPLSYEQYF
DNA: TGTGCCAGCAGCTTGTGGCTAGCGGGGGCCCCTCTCTCCTACGAGCAGTACTTC
size: many
J: TRBJ2-7
D: TRBD2
V: TRBV5-6

CDR3: CSVGRSPRVPETQYF
DNA: TGCAGCGTTGGGCGGTCGCCACGGGTCCCCGAGACCCAGTACTTC
size: few
J: TRBJ2-5
D: .
V: TRBV29-1

CDR3: CASSQEGGTYNEQFF
DNA: TGTGCCAGCAGCCAAGAAGGCGGAACCTACAATGAGCAGTTCTTC
size: few
J: TRBJ2-1
D: .
V: TRBV4-2

CDR3: CASSLGLQVTASYEQYF
DNA: TGCGCCAGCAGCTTGGGCCTACAGGTTACCGCGTCCTACGAGCAGTACTTC
size: few
J: TRBJ2-7
D: .
V: TRBV5-1

CDR3: CASSQSGGRSRYTF
DNA: TGTGCCAGCAGCCAAAGCGGAGGGAGATCCCGCTACACCTTC
size: .
J: TRBJ1-2
D: .
V: TRBV3-1

CDR3: CASSWTGGFLYGYTF
DNA: TGTGCCAGCAGCTGGACAGGGGGGTTCCTCTATGGCTACACCTTC
size: .
J: TRBJ1-2
D: TRBD1
V: TRBV7-9

CDR3: CASSGAQKETQYF
DNA: TGCGCCAGCAGTGGGGCCCAGAAAGAGACCCAGTACTTC
size: .
J: TRBJ2-5
D: .
V: TRBV10-2

CDR3: CSARGGGWSSPLHF
DNA: TGCAGTGCTAGAGGTGGGGGATGGAGTTCACCCCTCCACTTT
size: .
J: TRBJ1-6
D: .
V: TRBV20-1

CDR3: CASSLGPVGNQPQHF
DNA: TGTGCCAGCAGCTTAGGCCCCGTGGGCAATCAGCCCCAGCATTTT
size: .
J: TRBJ1-5
D: .
V: TRBV7-9

CDR3: CASSAGVGKLFF
DNA: TGTGCCAGCAGCGCAGGAGTGGGAAAACTGTTTTTT
size: .
J: TRBJ1-4
D: .
V: TRBV13

CDR3: CASSLDGRSHEKLFF
DNA: TGCGCCAGCAGCTTGGATGGCAGGAGTCATGAAAAACTGTTTTTT
size: .
J: TRBJ1-4
D: .
V: TRBV5-1

CDR3: CASSLQRAGGADEQFF
DNA: TGTGCCAGCAGCTTGCAACGAGCGGGGGGGGCAGATGAGCAGTTCTTC
size: .
J: TRBJ2-1
D: TRBD2
V: TRBV7-2

CDR3: CSVAGFAGYTF
DNA: TGCAGCGTTGCGGGGTTCGCTGGCTACACCTTC
size: many
J: TRBJ1-2
D: .
V: TRBV29-1

CDR3: CSARDLTGNTEAFF
DNA: TGCAGTGCTAGAGACCTGACAGGGAACACTGAAGCTTTCTTT
size: .
J: TRBJ1-1
D: .
V: TRBV20-1

CDR3: CASSDGRGTQYF
DNA: TGTGCCAGTAGTGACGGGCGCGGGACCCAGTACTTC
size: few
J: TRBJ2-5
D: .
V: TRBV19

CDR3: CASTLQGSYEQYF
DNA: TGTGCCAGCACCCTACAGGGGTCCTACGAGCAGTACTTC
size: .
J: TRBJ2-7
D: TRBD1
V: TRBV7-9

CDR3: CASSVERNYGYTF
DNA: TGTGCCAGCTCAGTTGAACGGAACTATGGCTACACCTTC
size: .
J: TRBJ1-2
D: .
V: TRBV7-3

CDR3: CSSQQGSRGNEQFF
DNA: TGCAGCAGCCAACAGGGGTCGAGGGGCAATGAGCAGTTCTTC
size: few
J: TRBJ2-1
D: TRBD1
V: TRBV29-1

CDR3: CAISGMGGAEAFF
DNA: TGTGCCATCAGTGGGATGGGAGGGGCTGAAGCTTTCTTT
size: few
J: TRBJ1-1
D: .
V: TRBV10-3

CDR3: CASSRAGSSGSYERYF
DNA: TGTGCCAGCAGTCGGGCAGGCTCTAGCGGTAGCTACGAGCGGTACTTC
size: .
J: TRBJ2-5
D: TRBD2
V: TRBV6-1

CDR3: CSLGGGMKKDTQYF
DNA: TGCAGCCTGGGGGGGGGGATGAAAAAAGATACGCAGTATTTT
size: .
J: TRBJ2-3
D: TRBD2
V: TRBV29-1

CDR3: CAISESTGIGELFF
DNA: TGTGCCATCAGTGAGTCGACCGGGATCGGGGAGCTGTTTTTT
size: .
J: TRBJ2-2
D: .
V: TRBV10-3

CDR3: CASSFPRLGETQFF
DNA: TGTGCCAGCAGCTTCCCTCGGTTGGGAGAGACCCAGTTCTTC
size: .
J: TRBJ2-1
D: .
V: TRBV7-2

CDR3: CSARDRGLISNQPQHF
DNA: TGCAGTGCTAGGGACAGGGGCCTTATTAGCAATCAGCCCCAGCATTTT
size: .
J: TRBJ1-5
D: TRBD1
V: TRBV20-1

CDR3: CSATGGGPYNEQFF
DNA: TGCAGTGCGACCGGGGGGGGCCCATACAATGAGCAGTTCTTC
size: .
J: TRBJ2-1
D: TRBD2
V: TRBV20-1

CDR3: CSAVLAGGYNEQFF
DNA: TGCAGTGCTGTCCTAGCGGGGGGGTACAATGAGCAGTTCTTC
size: .
J: TRBJ2-1
D: TRBD2
V: TRBV20-1

CDR3: CASSVDAGSEQFF
DNA: TGCGCCAGCAGCGTGGACGCGGGGAGTGAGCAGTTCTTC
size: .
J: TRBJ2-1
D: .
V: TRBV5-1

CDR3: CASSFTRMGEQFF
DNA: TGTGCCAGCTCCTTTACCAGGATGGGCGAGCAGTTCTTC
size: few
J: TRBJ2-1
D: .
V: TRBV3-1

CDR3: CASSLGSDTEAFF
DNA: TGCGCCAGCAGCTTGGGAAGTGACACTGAAGCTTTCTTT
size: few
J: TRBJ1-1
D: .
V: TRBV5-1

CDR3: CASSPRQGARGYTF
DNA: TGCGCCAGCAGCCCCCGACAGGGAGCACGTGGCTACACCTTC
size: .
J: TRBJ1-2
D: TRBD1
V: TRBV5-1

CDR3: CASSSLPRQGARTEAFF
DNA: TGTGCCAGCAGTTCCCTACCAAGACAGGGGGCTCGGACTGAAGCTTTCTTT
size: .
J: TRBJ1-1
D: TRBD1
V: TRBV6-5

CDR3: CSVESGTSAYNEQFF
DNA: TGCAGCGTTGAAAGCGGGACTAGCGCGTACAATGAGCAGTTCTTC
size: few
J: TRBJ2-1
D: TRBD2
V: TRBV29-1

CDR3: CASSLGFNEQFF
DNA: TGCGCCAGCAGCTTGGGCTTCAATGAGCAGTTCTTC
size: .
J: TRBJ2-1
D: .
V: TRBV5-1

CDR3: CASKGSGKETQYF
DNA: TGTGCCAGCAAAGGGTCCGGGAAAGAGACCCAGTACTTC
size: .
J: TRBJ2-5
D: .
V: TRBV12-3/TRBV12-4

CDR3: CASSSGDRGETQYF
DNA: TGTGCCAGCAGCTCCGGGGACAGGGGCGAGACCCAGTACTTC
size: few
J: TRBJ2-5
D: TRBD1
V: TRBV13

CDR3: CASSLSGGGDYNEQFF
DNA: TGCGCCAGCAGCCTCTCGGGCGGGGGGGATTACAATGAGCAGTTCTTC
size: .
J: TRBJ2-1
D: TRBD2
V: TRBV5-1

CDR3: CSAADTLGASYEQYF
DNA: TGCAGTGCTGCGGACACCCTGGGGGCCTCCTACGAGCAGTACTTC
size: .
J: TRBJ2-7
D: .
V: TRBV20-1

CDR3: CASTAGGLDEQFF
DNA: TGTGCCAGCACAGCGGGGGGGCTAGATGAGCAGTTCTTC
size: few
J: TRBJ2-1
D: TRBD2
V: TRBV5-6

CDR3: CASSLAAGTGSEQYF
DNA: TGCGCCAGCAGCTTGGCAGCCGGGACAGGGAGCGAGCAGTACTTC
size: few
J: TRBJ2-7
D: TRBD1
V: TRBV5-1

CDR3: CSASNRNQPQHF
DNA: TGCAGTGCTTCGAACAGGAATCAGCCCCAGCATTTT
size: few
J: TRBJ1-5
D: .
V: TRBV20-1